The sequence of this T cell receptor beta chain was determined in a study of T cell repertoires in cytomegalovirus infection. Across the study: Public TCR beta signatures provided an indication of both CMV infection and a matching HLA type.

Turning to this clonotype: Its antigen is as yet unknown.

In TCRdb, the reads were re-called with MiXCR into one record per CDR3 protein. Among some 150,000 distinct CDR3 sequences listed, around 24% were seen once. Study-level findings and limits: Carriers of CMV plus the relevant HLA were identified by cumulative public TCR beta family frequency. What dominated the ex vivo response were HLA-C-restricted CMV-specific TCR beta clonotypes.

The CDR3 totals 15 residues. The V and J ends lost 6 bases and 2 bases respectively, with 17 bases between them. Germline CDR1 DFQATT, CDR2 SNEGSKA (reference sequence). This rearrangement joins TRBV20-1 to TRBJ2-1, with D unresolved. The sequence derives from a human donor in good health (CMV status not recorded). Some clones in this sample may be carry-over from other donors' samples. The sequenced material came from PBMCs. CDR3 sequence: CSANPRVLTYNEQFF. As DNA, the CDR3 is TGCAGTGCCAACCCTAGGGTGTTAACCTACAATGAGCAGTTCTTC.